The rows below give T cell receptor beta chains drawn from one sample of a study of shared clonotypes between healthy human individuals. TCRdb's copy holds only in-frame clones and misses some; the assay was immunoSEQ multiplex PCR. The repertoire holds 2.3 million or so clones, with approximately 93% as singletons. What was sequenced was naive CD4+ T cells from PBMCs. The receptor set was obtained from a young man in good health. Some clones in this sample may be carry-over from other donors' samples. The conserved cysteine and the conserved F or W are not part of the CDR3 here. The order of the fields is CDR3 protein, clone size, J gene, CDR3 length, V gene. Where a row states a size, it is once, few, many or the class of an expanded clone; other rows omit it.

CDR3: ASSLGGTSSYEQY
size: once
J: TRBJ2-7
length: 13
V: TRBV7-2

CDR3: ASSWGPTGGEDTQY
size: once
J: TRBJ2-3
length: 14
V: TRBV5-4

CDR3: ASSEYRDFETQY
size: -
J: TRBJ2-5
length: 12
V: TRBV2

CDR3: ASVVLRGGRSYEQY
size: -
J: TRBJ2-7
length: 14
V: TRBV21-1

CDR3: ASSRTGYTGELF
size: -
J: TRBJ2-2
length: 12
V: TRBV5-8

CDR3: ASSTGPMGKNTGELF
size: -
J: TRBJ2-2
length: 15
V: TRBV4-2

CDR3: ASSFLAGGPHEQY
size: -
J: TRBJ2-7
length: 13
V: TRBV7-2

CDR3: ASSLTWLGSGSEQY
size: -
J: TRBJ2-7
length: 14
V: TRBV28

CDR3: ASSLSPDTYEQY
size: -
J: TRBJ2-7
length: 12
V: TRBV28

CDR3: ASSQGFSNQPQH
size: -
J: TRBJ1-5
length: 12
V: TRBV4-2

CDR3: ASSLESARELF
size: -
J: TRBJ2-2
length: 11
V: TRBV7-2

CDR3: ASGLRTVYGYT
size: -
J: TRBJ1-2
length: 11
V: TRBV11-2

CDR3: AWSEGFSGNTIY
size: -
J: TRBJ1-3
length: 12
V: TRBV30

CDR3: ASSFRGTEAF
size: -
J: TRBJ1-1
length: 10
V: TRBV5-1

CDR3: ASSRAGGGYSPLH
size: -
J: TRBJ1-6
length: 13
V: TRBV4-1

CDR3: ASRVAGGLTDTQY
size: -
J: TRBJ2-3
length: 13
V: TRBV27

CDR3: ASRRAGSGANVLT
size: once
J: TRBJ2-6
length: 13
V: TRBV19

CDR3: ASSRQPNTEAF
size: -
J: TRBJ1-1
length: 11
V: TRBV7-2

CDR3: ASSLVGATGNTIY
size: -
J: TRBJ1-3
length: 13
V: TRBV5-1

CDR3: ASSQARPVRENEKLF
size: -
J: TRBJ1-4
length: 15
V: TRBV14

CDR3: ATSTGGPETQY
size: -
J: TRBJ2-5
length: 11
V: TRBV15

CDR3: SVENPGAGPGEQY
size: -
J: TRBJ2-7
length: 13
V: TRBV29-1

CDR3: ASSPLATERSYEQY
size: -
J: TRBJ2-7
length: 14
V: TRBV7-9

CDR3: ASRQSLGDQGETQY
size: -
J: TRBJ2-5
length: 14
V: TRBV7-6

CDR3: ASSLATGGKSMNTEAF
size: -
J: TRBJ1-1
length: 16
V: TRBV7-9

CDR3: ASSPPSGAGSYNEQF
size: once
J: TRBJ2-1
length: 15
V: TRBV28

CDR3: ASSRVYRGEQY
size: -
J: TRBJ2-7
length: 11
V: TRBV4-3

CDR3: ASSVGRGYNEQF
size: -
J: TRBJ2-1
length: 12
V: TRBV9

CDR3: ASSLGGTSVYEQY
size: -
J: TRBJ2-7
length: 13
V: TRBV5-1

CDR3: ASSFGLAGVSEQF
size: -
J: TRBJ2-1
length: 13
V: TRBV11-3

CDR3: ASSPLASGTNTGELF
size: -
J: TRBJ2-2
length: 15
V: TRBV18

CDR3: ASSPPPSSYNEQF
size: -
J: TRBJ2-1
length: 13
V: TRBV9

CDR3: ASSLMEGRENHEQY
size: -
J: TRBJ2-7
length: 14
V: TRBV5-1

CDR3: ASSRGQGPYEQY
size: -
J: TRBJ2-7
length: 12
V: TRBV6-6

CDR3: ASSFTSGAYEQY
size: -
J: TRBJ2-7
length: 12
V: TRBV11-2

CDR3: ASSLTGQGGYT
size: -
J: TRBJ1-2
length: 11
V: TRBV18

CDR3: ASRTLGTDTQY
size: -
J: TRBJ2-3
length: 11
V: TRBV19

CDR3: ASSLLVGKPGDYGYT
size: -
J: TRBJ1-2
length: 15
V: TRBV28

CDR3: SVEVEGAGYT
size: -
J: TRBJ1-2
length: 10
V: TRBV29-1

CDR3: ASTPPGLAGARGSYNEQF
size: -
J: TRBJ2-1
length: 18
V: TRBV28

CDR3: ASSLPGGGYT
size: -
J: TRBJ1-2
length: 10
V: TRBV7-6

CDR3: IGGRQDTQY
size: -
J: TRBJ2-3
length: 9
V: TRBV20-1

CDR3: ASSYSGTGGYGEAF
size: -
J: TRBJ1-1
length: 14
V: TRBV6-5

CDR3: ASSPYYSGNTIY
size: -
J: TRBJ1-3
length: 12
V: TRBV5-1

CDR3: ASSIERNTGELF
size: -
J: TRBJ2-2
length: 12
V: TRBV19

CDR3: SVVSGPRGGPKLF
size: -
J: TRBJ1-4
length: 13
V: TRBV29-1